The rows below give T cell receptor beta chains drawn from one sample of a study of T-cell reconstitution after alpha-beta-depleted transplantation in children. TCRdb re-derived calls from the PCR reads in MiXCR, one entry per CDR3 protein. The sample includes some 550,000 distinct CDR3 sequences, approximately 22% of them seen just once. The specimen comprised PBMCs, mostly from graft donor cells, sampled 360 days after TCRalphabeta/CD19-depleted stem cell transplant. The origin of the receptors is a boy less than two years old who had a stem cell transplant for acute myeloid leukemia, so the T cells may come from the graft donor. CDR3s include the opening cysteine and the closing phenylalanine or tryptophan. Each record gives: J gene, V gene, clone size, D gene, CDR3 protein, CDR3 DNA. A D gene is named only where the DNA matches it firmly. Clone size is stated in some rows and not others, as once, few, many or a class when expanded.

TRBJ1-5 TRBV12-3/TRBV12-4 few . CASSRTLNSNQPQHF TGTGCCAGCAGCCGGACACTTAATAGCAATCAGCCCCAGCATTTT
TRBJ2-3 TRBV15 many TRBD2 CATGGDPRTDTQYF TGTGCCACCGGGGGGGACCCTCGCACAGATACGCAGTATTTT
TRBJ2-1 TRBV12-3/TRBV12-4 few . CASSYPLPNEQFF TGTGCCAGCAGTTATCCACTCCCCAATGAGCAGTTCTTC
TRBJ1-1 TRBV29-1 few TRBD1 CSVLRQGKDTEAFF TGCAGCGTTCTGAGACAGGGGAAGGACACTGAAGCTTTCTTT
TRBJ2-3 TRBV12-3/TRBV12-4 many TRBD2 CASSPWTSGTDTQYF TGTGCCAGCAGTCCATGGACTAGCGGCACAGATACGCAGTATTTT
TRBJ2-5 TRBV12-5 few . CASGSEETQYF TGTGCTAGTGGTTCGGAAGAGACCCAGTACTTC
TRBJ2-5 TRBV4-1 . . CASSQEEGRMQETQYF TGCGCCAGCAGCCAAGAAGAGGGGAGGATGCAAGAGACCCAGTACTTC
TRBJ1-2 TRBV5-1 once . CASSRTPRPDGYTF TGCGCCAGCAGCCGGACCCCACGTCCAGATGGCTACACCTTC
TRBJ1-1 TRBV20-1 . . CSVTGWGNTEAFF TGCAGTGTTACAGGGTGGGGGAACACTGAAGCTTTCTTT
TRBJ2-1 TRBV10-2 . TRBD2 CASILTSGLYNEQFF TGCGCCAGCATCCTAACTAGCGGGCTATACAATGAGCAGTTCTTC
TRBJ1-1 TRBV12-3/TRBV12-4 many . CASTLGPNTEAFF TGTGCCAGCACCTTGGGGCCGAACACTGAAGCTTTCTTT
TRBJ1-1 TRBV4-1 many . CASSPNGKSAFF TGCGCCAGCAGCCCAAATGGGAAGTCGGCTTTCTTT
TRBJ2-1 TRBV11-2 . TRBD1 CASSSYRGMSYNEQFF TGTGCCAGCAGCTCCTACAGGGGAATGTCCTACAATGAGCAGTTCTTC
TRBJ2-4 TRBV29-1 many . CSVSQLEAKNIQYF TGCAGCGTTTCCCAGCTGGAGGCCAAAAACATTCAGTACTTC
TRBJ2-5 TRBV20-1 many TRBD1 CSAQGDGETQYF TGCAGTGCCCAGGGGGACGGGGAGACCCAGTACTTC
TRBJ2-1 TRBV7-2 few TRBD2 CASSPELAGGTEQFF TGTGCCAGCAGCCCCGAACTAGCGGGGGGGACTGAGCAGTTCTTC
TRBJ2-1 TRBV2 . TRBD1 CASSEGTGKVNEQFF TGTGCCAGCAGTGAAGGGACAGGGAAGGTCAATGAGCAGTTCTTC
TRBJ1-1 TRBV13 many . CASSLGPGQTNTEAFF TGTGCCAGCAGCTTAGGTCCCGGACAGACGAACACTGAAGCTTTCTTT
TRBJ2-7 TRBV18 . . CASSPRAGANEQYF TGTGCCAGCTCACCGAGGGCAGGGGCTAACGAGCAGTACTTC
TRBJ1-1 TRBV4-2 . . CASSQGDGRSSEAFF TGTGCCAGCAGCCAGGGGGACGGGAGGTCAAGTGAAGCTTTCTTT
TRBJ2-3 TRBV7-9 few TRBD2 CASSSRGDTQYF TGTGCCAGCAGCTCGCGGGGGGATACGCAGTATTTT
TRBJ2-3 TRBV5-1 . TRBD1 CASSFRAVGMGQGVTDTQYF TGCGCCAGCAGCTTTAGAGCGGTTGGGATGGGACAGGGCGTCACAGATACGCAGTATTTT
TRBJ2-1 TRBV20-1 . . CSARDLSGSSYNEQFF TGCAGTGCTAGAGATCTGAGCGGAAGCTCCTACAATGAGCAGTTCTTC
TRBJ2-3 TRBV7-2 many . CASSDQGYPDTQYF TGTGCCAGCAGCGATCAGGGGTACCCAGATACGCAGTATTTT